A single sample is the source of the 16 T cell receptor beta chains below, sequenced in a study of T cells in Graves' hyperthyroidism and ophthalmopathy. RNA transcripts provided the source from which TCR beta CDR3 regions were amplified. RT-PCR in the first round (using the HTBI primer set) targeted the TCR CDR3. TCRdb processed the multiplex PCR reads anew with MiXCR; each CDR3 protein has one entry. The data contain roughly 580,000 distinct CDR3 sequences, roughly 50% of them singletons. The material sequenced was peripheral blood or thyroid tissue (not recorded which). The receptors stem from a young woman with Graves' hyperthyroidism.

This clonotype was counted only a few times. The chain joins TRBV7-9 to TRBJ2-2; a weak D match, TRBD2 (5 bases). V was clipped by 7 bases and J by 5 bases, with 14 bases between them. The CDR3 extends over 14 amino acids. Germline assignment: CDR1 SEHNR and CDR2 FQNEAQ (reference sequence). CDR3 coding DNA: TGTGCCAGCACCCCGAGGGAGTGGACCGGGGAGCTGTTTTTT. This sequence encodes CASTPREWTGELFF.

The chain couples TRBV7-4 to TRBJ2-3, with no clear D. This CDR3 spans 14 amino acids. V lost 3 bases and J 0 bases, leaving 7 bases between the germline ends. Germline assignment: CDR1 SGHVT and CDR2 SQSDAQ. The CDR3 spells CASSFKKSTDTQYF. CDR3 DNA sequence: TGTGCCAGCAGCTTCAAAAAAAGCACAGATACGCAGTATTTT.

This clonotype was observed many times. The chain employs TRBV2 and TRBJ2-7; 12 nucleotides align to TRBD2. CDR1 and CDR2 (germline): SNHLY, FYNNEI. The CDR3 runs 13 residues. V gave up 11 bases and J gave up 2 bases; unmatched junction bases: 4. CDR3 sequence: CAFRLAGAYEQYF. The CDR3 coding sequence is TGTGCCTTCCGACTAGCGGGAGCCTACGAGCAGTACTTC. Supplemented by reference TRBV2 and TRBJ2-7, the full variable domain reads EPEVTQTPSHQVTQMGQEVILRCVPISNHLYFYWYRQILGQKVEFLVSFYNNEISEKSEIFDDQFSVERPDGSNFTLKIRSTKLEDSAMYFCAFRLAGAYEQYFGPGTRLTVT.

The chain's CDR3 is CASSDGQGGQYGYTF. In DNA form, the CDR3 reads TGCGCCAGCAGCGACGGACAGGGAGGCCAGTATGGCTACACCTTC. This chain joins TRBV5-1 and TRBJ1-2; 8 positions agree with TRBD1. V was clipped by 4 bases and J by 5 bases; unmatched bases: 10. The CDR3 is made up of 15 amino acids. The V gene's germline CDR1 is SGHRS and CDR2 YFSETQ.

This chain joins TRBV7-9 and TRBJ2-5; D may be TRBD1 (5 bases). Looked up from germline, CDR1 is SEHNR and CDR2 is FQNEAQ (reference sequence). The CDR3 extends over 15 amino acids. With 3 bases removed from V and 4 bases from J, the gap between germline ends came to 15 bases. For the CDR3, the DNA is TGTGCCAGCAGCTTTGCCAGGGCGTCTGGAGAGACCCAGTACTTC. Residues: CASSFARASGETQYF.

V and J are TRBV20-1 and TRBJ1-6; D is uncertain. The CDR3 totals 13 residues. Germline CDR1 and CDR2: DFQATT and SNEGSKA (reference sequence). The germline V and J ends were trimmed by 3 bases and 7 bases, with 10 bases remaining between them. This CDR3 reads CSAREQLNSPLHF. As DNA, the CDR3 is TGCAGTGCTAGGGAGCAGCTAAATTCACCCCTCCACTTT.

Only a few counts were recorded for this clonotype. The CDR3 here is CATHGTGGFGYTF. In DNA form, the CDR3 reads TGTGCCACTCATGGGACAGGGGGCTTTGGCTACACCTTC. This chain joins TRBV25-1 and TRBJ1-2; TRBD1 matches at 12 bases. The germline V gene has CDR1 MGHDK and CDR2 SYGVNS. This CDR3 region has 13 residues. The J segment lost 7 bases and the V segment lost 10 bases, leaving 7 bases of the junction unmatched.

The chain joins TRBV20-1 to TRBJ2-7; 16 nucleotides line up with TRBD2. Germline loops: CDR1 DFQATT, CDR2 SNEGSKA (reference sequence). After removal of 6 bases from V and 4 bases from J, the junction contained 3 bases not matched to a gene. This CDR3 is built from 14 residues. CDR3 in DNA: TGCAGTGCCGGGACTAGCGGGAGGGGGTACGAGCAGTACTTC. This codes for CSAGTSGRGYEQYF.

The rearrangement uses TRBV2 and TRBJ2-7, with TRBD1 matching over 9 bases. Per the germline V gene, CDR1 is SNHLY and CDR2 is FYNNEI. Losses at the gene ends were 8 bases for V and 7 bases for J; bases not matched to a gene: 12. This CDR3 is built from 14 residues. CDR3 sequence reads: CASAYPGQGGEQYF. The CDR3 DNA reads TGTGCCAGCGCGTACCCGGGACAGGGCGGAGAGCAGTACTTC.

This clonotype was counted at least ten times. The chain carries TRBV7-2 and TRBJ1-5; D possibly corresponds to TRBD1 (6 bases). Trimming stripped 2 bases from V and 0 bases from J, with 14 bases between. Germline CDR1 SGHTA, CDR2 FQGNSA. The CDR3 has 17 residues. The CDR3 nucleotides are TGTGCCAGCAGCTTATCGGCAGGGGAAAATAGCAATCAGCCCCAGCATTTT. Translation: CASSLSAGENSNQPQHF.

This clonotype was counted a single time. This rearrangement joins TRBV2 to TRBJ1-1, with 10 bases matching TRBD1. V gave up 5 bases and J gave up 5 bases; unmatched junction bases: 11. Germline loops: CDR1 SNHLY, CDR2 FYNNEI. The CDR3 has 16 amino acids. The CDR3 DNA reads as TGTGCCAGCAGTTTATTGGTGGACAGGGGGAGGACTGAAGCTTTCTTT. Translation: CASSLLVDRGRTEAFF.

This clonotype has a count of ten or more. The gene calls are TRBV19 and TRBJ1-1, with D hard to call. The CDR3 extends over 13 amino acids. In germline, CDR1 is LNHDA, CDR2 SQIVND (reference sequence). V lost 5 bases and J lost 4, with 11 bases in between. The DNA for the CDR3 is TGTGCCAGTAGTGTGTTAACGGGCACTGAAGCTTTCTTT. It is translated as CASSVLTGTEAFF.

The chain has TRBV25-1 and TRBJ1-2; weak D call: TRBD1 (5 bases). This CDR3 has 17 residues. Trimming took off 5 bases at V and 2 bases at J, with 21 bases between the two ends. The germline V gene has CDR1 MGHDK and CDR2 SYGVNS. The CDR3 DNA sequence: TGTGCCAGCAGTTTAACCCAGGGAGGGTTGGGAAACTATGGCTACACCTTC. This gives the protein CASSLTQGGLGNYGYTF.

V and J are TRBV25-1 and TRBJ2-7; TRBD1 matches at 10 bases. Germline CDR1 MGHDK, CDR2 SYGVNS. This CDR3 comprises 17 residues. V lost 8 bases to trimming and J lost 5 bases; unmatched junction nucleotides: 18. The CDR3 sequence: CASSPGKPGQGSNEQYF. The CDR3 DNA reads as TGTGCCAGCTCACCGGGGAAACCGGGACAGGGGTCCAACGAGCAGTACTTC.

This chain joins TRBV9 and TRBJ1-4; the match to TRBD1 covers 12 bases. Trimming took 4 bases from V and 8 from J; bases not matched to a gene: 6. This CDR3 region has 15 residues. Germline CDR1 and CDR2: SGDLS and YYNGEE. The CDR3 here is CASSQGTGGEEKLFF. The CDR3 nucleotides read TGTGCCAGCAGCCAGGGGACAGGGGGCGAGGAAAAACTGTTTTTT.

This clonotype was found many times. The chain links TRBV6-5 to TRBJ1-1, with a weak D call TRBD1 (5 bases). V lost 0 bases to trimming and J lost 1 base, with 6 bases between them. The CDR3 runs 14 residues. The germline gives CDR1 MNHEY, CDR2 SVGAGI. Written as DNA, the CDR3 is TGTGCCAGCAGTTACTCGAGGGGGAACACTGAAGCTTTCTTT. As protein: CASSYSRGNTEAFF.